Listed below are T cell receptor beta chains from one sample, sequenced in a study of identical twins. TCRdb redid the calling of the 5' RACE reads with MiXCR, one entry per CDR3 protein. This table has around 530,000 distinct CDR3 sequences, 12% to 15% appearing once. The same sample was also used in a study of yellow fever vaccine responses in identical twins.

Sequencing used CD4+ T cells sorted from blood. These receptors all come from a young woman in good health. The CDR3 runs from the conserved cysteine through the conserved F or W. The D gene is left open where the match is weak. The size of a clone is reported for some rows only, either as once, few or many, or as a class for expanded clones.

v_gene	d_gene	abundance	j_gene	CDR3aa	CDR3nt
TRBV29-1	.	many	TRBJ1-1	CSVGQWNTEAFF	TGCAGCGTTGGACAGTGGAACACTGAAGCTTTCTTT
TRBV10-3	.	many	TRBJ1-2	CAISESAGVGGYTF	TGTGCCATCAGTGAGTCGGCAGGGGTTGGTGGCTACACCTTC
TRBV6-1	.	.	TRBJ2-1	CASSDGGPGNNEQFF	TGTGCCAGCAGTGACGGGGGGCCGGGGAACAATGAGCAGTTCTTC
TRBV11-2	.	many	TRBJ2-5	CASSPRRTVQETQYF	TGTGCCAGCAGCCCAAGGAGGACAGTGCAAGAGACCCAGTACTTC
TRBV2	.	few	TRBJ2-3	CATSWGHTDTQYF	TGTGCCACCTCATGGGGCCACACAGATACGCAGTATTTT
TRBV20-1	.	few	TRBJ2-7	CSATIAEPYEQYF	TGCAGTGCTACCATAGCGGAGCCCTACGAGCAGTACTTC
TRBV3-1	.	.	TRBJ2-1	CASSQAWGNEQFF	TGTGCCAGCAGCCAAGCTTGGGGGAATGAGCAGTTCTTC
TRBV6-1	.	.	TRBJ1-5	CASRLQGGSNQPQHF	TGTGCCAGCAGGCTTCAGGGAGGGAGCAATCAGCCCCAGCATTTT
TRBV10-3	TRBD2	few	TRBJ2-7	CAIRREGSYEQYF	TGTGCCATCAGGCGGGAGGGTTCCTACGAGCAGTACTTC
TRBV12-3/TRBV12-4	TRBD2	.	TRBJ2-3	CASSFRLAGTSTDTQYF	TGTGCCAGCAGTTTTCGACTAGCGGGTACAAGCACAGATACGCAGTATTTT